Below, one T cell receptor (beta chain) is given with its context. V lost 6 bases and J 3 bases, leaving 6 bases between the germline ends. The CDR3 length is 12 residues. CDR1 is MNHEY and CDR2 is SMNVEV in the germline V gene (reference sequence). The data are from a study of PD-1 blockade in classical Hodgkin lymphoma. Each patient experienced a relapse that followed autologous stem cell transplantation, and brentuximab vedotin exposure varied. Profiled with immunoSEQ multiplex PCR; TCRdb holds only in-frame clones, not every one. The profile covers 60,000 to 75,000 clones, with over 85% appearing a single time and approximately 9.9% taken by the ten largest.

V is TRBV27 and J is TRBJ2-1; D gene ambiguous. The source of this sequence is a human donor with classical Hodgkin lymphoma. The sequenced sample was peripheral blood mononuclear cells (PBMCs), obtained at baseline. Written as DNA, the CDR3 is TGTGCCAGCAGCCGAGGCTACAATGAGCAGTTCTTC. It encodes CASSRGYNEQFF.